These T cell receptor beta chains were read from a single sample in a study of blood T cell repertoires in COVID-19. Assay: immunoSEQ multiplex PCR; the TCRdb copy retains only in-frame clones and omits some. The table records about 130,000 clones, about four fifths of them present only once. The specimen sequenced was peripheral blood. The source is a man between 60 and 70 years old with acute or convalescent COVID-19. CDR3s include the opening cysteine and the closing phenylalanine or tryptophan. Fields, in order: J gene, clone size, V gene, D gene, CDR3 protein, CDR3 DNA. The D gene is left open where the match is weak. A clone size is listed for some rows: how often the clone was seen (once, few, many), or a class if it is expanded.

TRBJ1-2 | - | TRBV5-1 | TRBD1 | CASSLGQGQNFYGYTF | TGCGCCAGCAGCTTGGGACAGGGTCAAAATTTCTATGGCTACACCTTC
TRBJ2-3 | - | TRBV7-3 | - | CASSLGTLTAEARGQYF | TGTGCCAGCAGCCTGGGGACACTCACCGCCGAGGCCCGTGGGCAGTATTTT
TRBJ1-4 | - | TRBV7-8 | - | CASSLKAGVNEKLFF | TGTGCCAGCAGCTTAAAGGCAGGGGTTAATGAAAAACTGTTTTTT
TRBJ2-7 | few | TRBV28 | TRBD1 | CASSPRTGHLPYEQYF | TGTGCCAGCAGTCCCAGGACAGGCCATCTGCCCTACGAGCAGTACTTC
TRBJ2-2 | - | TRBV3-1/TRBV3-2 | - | CASSQVLQLTGELFF | TGTGCCAGCAGCCAAGTGTTACAGCTCACCGGGGAGCTGTTTTTT
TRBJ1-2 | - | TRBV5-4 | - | CASSTGGTYGYTF | TGTGCCAGCAGCACCGGAGGGACCTATGGCTACACCTTC
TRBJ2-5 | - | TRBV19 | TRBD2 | CASSPGTTQETQYF | TGTGCCAGTAGTCCCGGGACTACACAAGAGACCCAGTACTTC
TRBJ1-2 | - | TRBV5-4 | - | CASSLERRDYGYTF | TGTGCCAGCAGCTTGGAACGGAGGGACTATGGCTACACCTTC
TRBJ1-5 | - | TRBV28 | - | CASSYHPTELNQPQHF | TGTGCCAGCAGTTACCATCCGACAGAGCTCAATCAGCCCCAGCATTTT
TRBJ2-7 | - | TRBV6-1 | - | CASSEQQGVWEQYF | TGTGCCAGCAGTGAACAACAGGGTGTGTGGGAGCAGTACTTC
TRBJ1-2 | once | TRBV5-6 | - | CASSWGGRARTNYGYTF | TGTGCCAGCAGCTGGGGGGGTAGAGCACGGACTAACTATGGCTACACCTTC
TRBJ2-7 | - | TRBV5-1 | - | CASSPSGGRSYEQYF | TGCGCCAGCAGCCCCTCAGGGGGGAGGTCGTACGAGCAGTACTTC
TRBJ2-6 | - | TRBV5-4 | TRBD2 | CASSFLLAGHSGANVLTF | TGTGCCAGCAGCTTCCTTCTAGCGGGCCACTCTGGGGCCAACGTCCTGACTTTC
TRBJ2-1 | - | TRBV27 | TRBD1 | CASMRVIGTGDLYNEQFF | TGTGCCAGCATGAGGGTGATCGGGACAGGGGACCTCTACAATGAGCAGTTCTTC
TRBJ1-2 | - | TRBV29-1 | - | CSVEDPGHNYGYTF | TGCAGCGTTGAAGATCCGGGACACAACTATGGCTACACCTTC
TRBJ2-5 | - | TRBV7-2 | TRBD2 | CASSLARLAGETQYF | TGTGCCAGCAGCTTAGCGCGACTAGCCGGAGAGACCCAGTACTTC
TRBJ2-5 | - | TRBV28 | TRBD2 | CASKIPGLAEETQYF | TGTGCCAGCAAAATACCGGGACTAGCGGAAGAGACCCAGTACTTC
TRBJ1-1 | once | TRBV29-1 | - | CSEWVQGLPFF | TGCAGCGAATGGGTCCAGGGGTTGCCTTTCTTT
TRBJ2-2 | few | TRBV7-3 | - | CASSFGELDTGELFF | TGTGCCAGCAGCTTTGGGGAGTTGGACACCGGGGAGCTGTTTTTT
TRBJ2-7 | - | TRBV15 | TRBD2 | CATSRDRRGLAERYEQYF | TGTGCCACCAGCAGAGATCGGCGTGGACTAGCGGAGCGCTACGAGCAGTACTTC
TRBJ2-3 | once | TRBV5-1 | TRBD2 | CASSLAAGGSSSTDTQYF | TGCGCCAGCAGCTTGGCCGCGGGGGGGTCCTCTAGCACAGATACGCAGTATTTT
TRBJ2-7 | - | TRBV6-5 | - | CASSYAASYEQYF | TGTGCCAGCAGTTACGCGGCTTCCTACGAGCAGTACTTC
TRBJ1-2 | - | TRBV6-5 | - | CASSWAGGYTF | TGTGCCAGCAGCTGGGCCGGAGGCTACACCTTC
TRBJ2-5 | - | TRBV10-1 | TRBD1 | CASSARTGGEETQYF | TGCGCCAGCAGTGCCCGGACAGGGGGCGAAGAGACCCAGTACTTC
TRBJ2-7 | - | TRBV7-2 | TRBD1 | CASSRGQGRSNEQYF | TGTGCCAGCAGCCGGGGACAGGGGAGGTCAAACGAGCAGTACTTC
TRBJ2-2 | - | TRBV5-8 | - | CASSLGGTGELFF | TGTGCCAGCAGTCTCGGCGGGACCGGGGAGCTGTTTTTT
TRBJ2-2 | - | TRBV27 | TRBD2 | CASTSGRRAGELFF | TGTGCCAGCACGAGCGGGAGAAGAGCCGGGGAGCTGTTTTTT
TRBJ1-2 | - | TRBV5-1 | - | CASSLVSGSDGYTF | TGCGCCAGCAGCTTGGTTTCAGGGTCCGATGGCTACACCTTC
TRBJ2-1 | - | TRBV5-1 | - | CASSFSDNEQFF | TGCGCCAGCAGCTTTAGCGACAATGAGCAGTTCTTC
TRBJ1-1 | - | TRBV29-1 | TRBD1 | CSGQQGAVGEAFF | TGCAGCGGGCAACAGGGGGCGGTGGGTGAAGCTTTCTTT
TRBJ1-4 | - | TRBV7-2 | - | CASSLASSGSNEKLFF | TGTGCCAGCAGCTTAGCCAGTTCGGGGTCTAATGAAAAACTGTTTTTT
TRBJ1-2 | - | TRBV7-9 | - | CASSLDGNYGYTF | TGTGCCAGCAGCTTAGACGGGAACTATGGCTACACCTTC
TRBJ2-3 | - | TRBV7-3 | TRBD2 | CASSLSGGSTDTQYF | TGTGCCAGCAGCTTAAGCGGGGGGTCCACAGATACGCAGTATTTT
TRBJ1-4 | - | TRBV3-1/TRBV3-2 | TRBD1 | CASSFGQGEKLFF | TGTGCCAGCAGCTTCGGACAGGGGGAAAAACTGTTTTTT
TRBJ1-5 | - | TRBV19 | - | CASNVGGTVRPQHF | TGTGCCAGTAACGTCGGAGGGACCGTGCGGCCCCAGCATTTT
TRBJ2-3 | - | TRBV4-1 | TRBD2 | CASSLLTSRSTDTQYF | TGCGCCAGCAGCCTCTTGACTAGCAGAAGCACAGATACGCAGTATTTT
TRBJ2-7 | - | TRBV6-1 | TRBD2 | CASSETRGTYEQYF | TGTGCCAGCAGTGAAACGCGGGGGACCTACGAGCAGTACTTC
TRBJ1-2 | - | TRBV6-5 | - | CASGRDHGYTF | TGTGCCAGCGGGCGGGATCATGGCTACACCTTC
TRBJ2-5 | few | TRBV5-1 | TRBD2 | CASSLARASGTQETQYF | TGCGCCAGCAGCTTGGCCAGGGCTAGCGGAACACAAGAGACCCAGTACTTC
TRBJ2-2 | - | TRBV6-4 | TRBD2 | CASSRLAGVTGELFF | TGTGCCAGCAGCAGACTAGCGGGAGTGACCGGGGAGCTGTTTTTT
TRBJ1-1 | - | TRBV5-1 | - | CASSTGRRGIDEAFF | TGCGCCAGCAGCACGGGGCGCCGGGGGATTGATGAAGCTTTCTTT
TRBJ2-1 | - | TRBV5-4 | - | CASSLPGSNEQFF | TGTGCCAGCAGCTTGCCCGGGAGCAATGAGCAGTTCTTC
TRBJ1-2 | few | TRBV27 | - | CASTTPGRHGYTF | TGTGCCAGCACTACTCCAGGTCGACATGGCTACACCTTC
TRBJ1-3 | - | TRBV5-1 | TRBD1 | CASSLDGTGAFSGNTIYF | TGCGCCAGCAGCTTGGATGGGACAGGGGCTTTCTCGGGAAACACCATATATTTT
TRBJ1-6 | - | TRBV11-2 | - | CASSLLTEANSPLHF | TGTGCCAGCAGCTTATTGACAGAAGCTAATTCACCCCTCCACTTT
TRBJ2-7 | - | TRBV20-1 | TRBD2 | CSASVAGGRIEQYF | TGCAGTGCTAGTGTAGCGGGAGGGCGGATCGAGCAGTACTTC
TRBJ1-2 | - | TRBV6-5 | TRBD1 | CASSYVRGHGYTF | TGTGCCAGCAGTTATGTCAGGGGGCATGGCTACACCTTC
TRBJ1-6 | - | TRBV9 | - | CASSVSGSNSPLHF | TGTGCCAGCAGTGTTTCTGGGAGCAATTCACCCCTCCACTTT
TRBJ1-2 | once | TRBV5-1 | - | CASSLYDRNYGYTF | TGCGCCAGCAGCTTGTATGACAGAAACTATGGCTACACCTTC